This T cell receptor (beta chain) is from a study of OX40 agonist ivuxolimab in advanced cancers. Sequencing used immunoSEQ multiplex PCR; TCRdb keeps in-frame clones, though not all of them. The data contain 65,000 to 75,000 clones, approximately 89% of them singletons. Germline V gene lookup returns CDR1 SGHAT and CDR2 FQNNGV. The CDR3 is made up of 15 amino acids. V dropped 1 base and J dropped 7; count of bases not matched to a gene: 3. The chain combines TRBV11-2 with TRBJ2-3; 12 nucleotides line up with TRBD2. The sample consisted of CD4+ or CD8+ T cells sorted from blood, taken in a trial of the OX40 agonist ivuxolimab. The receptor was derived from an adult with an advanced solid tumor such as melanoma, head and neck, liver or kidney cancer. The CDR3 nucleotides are TGTGCCAGCAGCTTAGCTAGCGGGGGGGCAAATACGCAGTATTTT. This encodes CASSLASGGANTQYF.